Listed below are T cell receptor beta chains from one sample, sequenced in a study of human T cells and chemical hapten exposure. TCRdb analysed the RACE reads with MiXCR anew, one entry per CDR3 protein. The table records 85,000 or so distinct CDR3 sequences, approximately 10% of them present only once. This material consisted of whole blood, taken in connection with sensitization to the hapten diphenylcyclopropenone (DPC). These receptors were taken from a man between 18 and 29 years old with alopecia areata. Some clones in this sample may be carry-over from other donors' samples. Each CDR3 is given with its conserved first and last residue. A D gene is named only where the DNA matches it firmly. Expanded clones get a size class; other rows say once, few or many, or leave the size out.

d_call	v_call	j_call	clone_size	cdr3_aa	cdr3_nt
-	TRBV28	TRBJ2-7	-	CASSGVTGLGYEQYF	TGTGCCAGCAGTGGAGTTACAGGGTTAGGTTACGAGCAGTACTTC
-	TRBV4-3	TRBJ1-2	few	CASSQDSLPQGQGYTF	TGCGCCAGCAGCCAAGATTCCCTCCCTCAGGGTCAGGGCTACACCTTC
TRBD1	TRBV28	TRBJ1-5	many	CASSFRGQGFNQPQHF	TGTGCCAGCAGTTTTCGAGGACAGGGCTTCAATCAGCCCCAGCATTTT
TRBD1	TRBV5-1	TRBJ1-2	-	CVSSPPGTGANYGYTF	TGCGTCAGCAGCCCACCGGGGACAGGGGCCAACTATGGCTACACCTTC
-	TRBV4-1	TRBJ1-1	many	CASRGVARTIEAFF	TGCGCCAGCAGGGGGGTTGCAAGAACGATTGAAGCTTTCTTT
-	TRBV4-3	TRBJ2-2	many	CASSQPGFTGELFF	TGCGCCAGCAGCCAACCAGGGTTCACCGGGGAGCTGTTTTTT
-	TRBV10-2	TRBJ1-1	few	CASSDMRGTEAFF	TGCGCCAGCAGTGATATGAGGGGCACTGAAGCTTTCTTT
-	TRBV4-1	TRBJ1-1	-	CASSRAGARTEAFF	TGCGCCAGCAGCCGCGCAGGGGCTCGGACTGAAGCTTTCTTT
TRBD1	TRBV7-9	TRBJ2-3	many	CASTPITGQGGNTQYF	TGTGCCAGCACCCCCATTACGGGACAGGGAGGTAATACGCAGTATTTT
-	TRBV6-5	TRBJ1-3	few	CASSYSNFPDGNTIYF	TGTGCCAGCAGTTACTCGAATTTTCCAGATGGAAACACCATATATTTT
-	TRBV7-3	TRBJ2-2	many	CASSESDTTGELFF	TGTGCCAGCAGCGAATCCGATACTACCGGGGAGCTGTTTTTT
-	TRBV18	TRBJ1-5	-	CASSPLGDTQPQHF	TGTGCCAGCTCACCTCTAGGGGACACTCAGCCCCAGCATTTT
TRBD1	TRBV5-5	TRBJ2-2	many	CASSTTGGGGELFF	TGTGCCAGCAGCACCACAGGGGGCGGCGGGGAGCTGTTTTTT
-	TRBV10-3	TRBJ2-5	few	CAIYSGGLETQYF	TGTGCCATCTATAGTGGGGGGCTAGAGACCCAGTACTTC
-	TRBV7-2	TRBJ2-1	few	CASKVAGAYNEQFF	TGTGCCAGCAAGGTGGCTGGGGCCTACAATGAGCAGTTCTTC
-	TRBV29-1	TRBJ1-2	few	CSVHRVGGYTF	TGCAGCGTTCACAGGGTCGGCGGCTACACCTTC
-	TRBV2	TRBJ2-3	many	CASSAPRYF	TGTGCCAGCAGTGCCCCCCGGTATTTT
-	TRBV7-3	TRBJ1-2	many	CASSLTPRDTRYGYTF	TGTGCCAGCAGCTTAACCCCTCGGGACACGCGGTATGGCTACACCTTC
-	TRBV3-1	TRBJ2-7	-	CASSRNEGYEQYF	TGTGCCAGCAGCCGAAATGAGGGATACGAGCAGTACTTC
-	TRBV9	TRBJ1-1	many	CASSVGGGSTEAFF	TGTGCCAGCAGCGTAGGAGGGGGGTCCACTGAAGCTTTCTTT
-	TRBV7-3	TRBJ2-6	-	CANSTGSSGANVLTF	TGTGCCAACAGCACAGGGAGCTCTGGGGCCAACGTCCTGACTTTC
-	TRBV6-4	TRBJ2-3	-	CASSDRGQATDTQYF	TGTGCCAGCAGTGACCGAGGGCAGGCCACAGATACGCAGTATTTT